This TCR beta chain was retrieved from a study of cytomegalovirus exposure and HLA in healthy donors. As for the donors, each was a healthy bone marrow donor. PCR employed 60 Vbeta and 13 Jbeta primers. The table came from immunoSEQ multiplex PCR; TCRdb's copy has only in-frame clones and leaves some out. Of about 83,000 clones in the sample, less than 85% were seen once. This CDR3 is 12 amino acids long. The germline V gene has CDR1 LNHDA and CDR2 SQIVND (reference sequence). J lost 15 bases, V lost 5 bases, and 9 bases had no gene match. Study-level findings and limits: Many donors carried some public TCRs, although rarity characterized most TCR sequences.

With regard to this clone: Its antigen remains unknown.

The gene calls are TRBV19 and TRBJ2-3, with TRBD1 matching over 9 bases. Input material: PBMCs. This receptor was taken from a man aged 55-75 years in good health and CMV-seronegative. This chain's CDR3 is CASSSTGGSLYF. In DNA form, the CDR3 reads TGTGCCAGTAGTTCTACAGGGGGCTCACTATATTTT. The full variable domain, with the rest looked up from reference TRBV19 and TRBJ2-3, is DGGITQSPKYLFRKEGQNVTLSCEQNLNHDAMYWYRQDPGQGLRLIYYSQIVNDFQKGDIAEGYSVSREKKESFPLTVTSAQKNPTAFYLCASSSTGGSLYFGPGTRLTVL.